The 16 T cell receptor beta chains in this list originate from one sample, sequenced in a study of Ad26.COV2.S vaccination and SARS-CoV-2 variants. Sequencing was performed with immunoSEQ multiplex PCR; in TCRdb, only in-frame clones are kept and a portion is missing. The table includes about 350,000 clones, about 90% detected once. The sample in question was peripheral blood, obtained after recovery from COVID-19. The receptor source for this set is a human donor who had recovered from COVID-19.

This chain links TRBV25-1 with TRBJ1-2; 7 bases align to TRBD1. There are 15 residues in the CDR3. The V gene's germline CDR1 is MGHDK and CDR2 SYGVNS. V was clipped by 3 bases and J by 7 bases; unmatched bases: 11. CDR3 region: CASSDMGRGLVGYTF. The CDR3 region has the DNA TGTGCCAGCAGTGATATGGGCAGGGGGTTGGTTGGCTACACCTTC.

The chain joins TRBV2 to TRBJ2-7; D is unresolved. The V and J ends lost 7 bases and 6 bases respectively, with 13 bases between them. The length of the CDR3 is 12 residues. Germline loops: CDR1 SNHLY, CDR2 FYNNEI. CDR3 residues: CASTPRVSEQYF. CDR3 in DNA: TGTGCCAGCACCCCCCGAGTTTCCGAGCAGTACTTC. Variable domain in full (rest from reference TRBV2 and TRBJ2-7): EPEVTQTPSHQVTQMGQEVILRCVPISNHLYFYWYRQILGQKVEFLVSFYNNEISEKSEIFDDQFSVERPDGSNFTLKIRSTKLEDSAMYFCASTPRVSEQYFGPGTRLTVT.

V is TRBV6-5 and J is TRBJ1-3; the D is unclear. The CDR3 is 14 amino acids. CDR1 is MNHEY and CDR2 is SVGAGI in the germline V gene. The germline V and J ends were trimmed by 7 bases and 0 bases, with 10 bases remaining between them. The CDR3 here is CASKAGNSGNTIYF. For the CDR3, the DNA is TGTGCCAGCAAAGCAGGAAACTCTGGAAACACCATATATTTT.

The V gene is TRBV6-5, the J gene TRBJ2-7, with TRBD1 matching over 7 bases. Germline assignment: CDR1 MNHEY and CDR2 SVGAGI. Trimming at V came to 2 bases and at J to 0 bases, leaving 4 bases not matched to a gene. This CDR3 spans 15 amino acids. CDR3 sequence (DNA): TGTGCCAGCAGTTACCGAGAGGGGGCCTCCTACGAGCAGTACTTC. This codes for CASSYREGASYEQYF.

V and J are TRBV19 and TRBJ1-1; D gene uncertain. The CDR3 loop spans 15 amino acids. V lost 3 bases to trimming and J lost 1 base, with 12 bases between them. In germline, CDR1 is LNHDA, CDR2 SQIVND (reference sequence). The CDR3 here is CASSIEVTQNTEAFF. The CDR3 DNA reads TGTGCCAGTAGTATTGAGGTGACTCAGAACACTGAAGCTTTCTTT.

The DNA of the CDR3 is TGTGCCAGCAGTGAATCAGCATTGCTGAACTATGGCTACACCTTC. Translated: CASSESALLNYGYTF. The V call is TRBV6-1, the J call TRBJ1-2; D not resolved. The CDR3 extends over 15 amino acids. Germline V gene data show CDR1 as MNHNS and CDR2 as SASEGT. V was cut by 2 bases and J by 2 bases, with 12 bases left in between.

The rearrangement links TRBV2 to TRBJ2-3, with TRBD2 identical over 11 bases. V lost 7 bases to trimming and J lost 0 bases; unmatched junction nucleotides: 9. The CDR3 extends over 17 amino acids. CDR1 and CDR2 from the germline V gene are SNHLY and FYNNEI. The CDR3 protein is CASTRLGTSGSTDTQYF. The DNA for the CDR3 is TGTGCCAGCACCAGACTTGGGACTAGCGGCAGCACAGATACGCAGTATTTT.

The chain links TRBV5-1 to TRBJ2-7; D unclear. V was cut by 2 bases and J by 0 bases, with 9 bases left in between. The CDR3 has 14 amino acids. The germline CDR1 and CDR2 sequences are SGHRS and YFSETQ. The CDR3 nucleotides read TGCGCCAGCAGCTTAGGCCCAAGCTCCTACGAGCAGTACTTC. Translated, it gives CASSLGPSSYEQYF. Filled out from reference TRBV5-1 and TRBJ2-7, the complete variable domain reads KAGVTQTPRYLIKTRGQQVTLSCSPISGHRSVSWYQQTPGQGLQFLFEYFSETQRNKGNFPGRFSGRQFSNSRSEMNVSTLELGDSALYLCASSLGPSSYEQYFGPGTRLTVT.

The genes are TRBV5-1 and TRBJ1-1; D gene ambiguous. This CDR3 is built from 13 residues. Germline CDR1 and CDR2: SGHRS and YFSETQ. Trimming cost V 1 base and J 3 bases, with 7 bases left between them. The CDR3 region has the DNA TGCGCCAGCAGCTTGAGTTTGGACACTGAAGCTTTCTTT. It encodes CASSLSLDTEAFF.

The chain uses TRBV7-2 and TRBJ1-5, with 7 bases fitting TRBD1. The ends lost 5 bases at V and 4 bases at J; junction bases unmatched: 8. This CDR3 is built from 15 residues. Germline-derived CDR1 and CDR2 are SGHTA and FQGNSA. The CDR3 reads CASSPGGARNQPQHF. CDR3 DNA sequence: TGTGCCAGCAGCCCAGGGGGAGCTAGAAATCAGCCCCAGCATTTT.

J is TRBJ2-2 and V is TRBV7-9, with 7 bases matching TRBD2. Losses at the gene ends were 1 base for V and 4 bases for J; bases not matched to a gene: 9. Germline lookup yields CDR1 SEHNR and CDR2 FQNEAQ (reference sequence). There are 17 residues in the CDR3. CDR3 sequence (DNA): TGTGCCAGCAGCTTAGTTGGCGGGGGATACCTCACCGGGGAGCTGTTTTTT. It specifies CASSLVGGGYLTGELFF.

DNA for the CDR3: TGTGCCAGCAGCTTACGGGCTGAAGACAATGAGCAGTTCTTC. This codes for CASSLRAEDNEQFF. V usage is TRBV7-3 and J usage is TRBJ2-1; D is ambiguous. Trimming removed 2 bases at V and 5 bases at J, with 10 bases between. This CDR3 spans 14 amino acids. CDR1 is SGHTA and CDR2 is FQGTGA in the germline V gene.

The chain combines TRBV10-3 with TRBJ2-2, with 9 positions matching TRBD2. The V gene's germline CDR1 is ENHRY and CDR2 SYGVKD. V gave up 1 base and J gave up 1 base; unmatched junction bases: 4. CDR3 length: 17 amino acids. The CDR3: CAISEYPSGVNTGELFF. Written as DNA, the CDR3 is TGTGCCATCAGTGAGTACCCTAGCGGGGTGAACACCGGGGAGCTGTTTTTT.

This clone was recorded once. The rearrangement joins TRBV14 to TRBJ1-1; D may be TRBD1 (5 bases). CDR1 is SGHDN and CDR2 is FVKESK in the germline V gene. The CDR3 totals 15 residues. V dropped 1 base and J dropped 6 bases, with 15 bases sitting between them. For the CDR3, the DNA is TGTGCCAGCAGCCAAGCCCGAGGGGCATTGGCTGAAGCTTTCTTT. It translates to CASSQARGALAEAFF.

The rearrangement joins TRBV10-2 to TRBJ1-5; 7 bases align to TRBD1. V dropped 6 bases and J dropped 2; count of bases not matched to a gene: 7. The CDR3 length is 15 residues. The germline V gene encodes CDR1 WSHSY and CDR2 SAAADI. This chain's CDR3 is CASSPDRDRNQPQHF. CDR3 sequence (DNA): TGCGCCAGCAGCCCTGACAGGGACCGCAATCAGCCCCAGCATTTT.

CDR3 protein: CASSPEGIPYEQYF. The CDR3 DNA is TGTGCCAGCTCACCAGAGGGAATTCCCTACGAGCAGTACTTC. The chain carries TRBV18 and TRBJ2-7; possible D gene TRBD2, 5 bases. CDR1 and CDR2 (germline): KGHSH, LQKENI. The CDR3 covers 14 residues. V gave up 2 bases and J gave up 2 bases, with 10 bases separating them.